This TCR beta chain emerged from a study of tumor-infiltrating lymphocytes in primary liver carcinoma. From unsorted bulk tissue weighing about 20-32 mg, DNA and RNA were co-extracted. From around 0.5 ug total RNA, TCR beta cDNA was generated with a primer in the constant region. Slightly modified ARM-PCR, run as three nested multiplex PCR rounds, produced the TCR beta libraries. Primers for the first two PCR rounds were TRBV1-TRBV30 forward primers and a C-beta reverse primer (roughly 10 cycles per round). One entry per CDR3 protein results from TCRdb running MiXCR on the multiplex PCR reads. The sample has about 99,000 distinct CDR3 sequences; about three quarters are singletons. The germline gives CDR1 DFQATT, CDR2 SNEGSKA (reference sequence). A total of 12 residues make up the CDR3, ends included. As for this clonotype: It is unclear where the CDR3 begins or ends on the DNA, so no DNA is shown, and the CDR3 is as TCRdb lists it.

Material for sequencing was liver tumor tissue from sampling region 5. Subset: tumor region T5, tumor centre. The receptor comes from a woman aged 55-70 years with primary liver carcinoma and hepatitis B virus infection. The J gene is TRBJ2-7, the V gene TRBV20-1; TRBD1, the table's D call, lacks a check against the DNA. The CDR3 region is CSARTLWGAGNF.